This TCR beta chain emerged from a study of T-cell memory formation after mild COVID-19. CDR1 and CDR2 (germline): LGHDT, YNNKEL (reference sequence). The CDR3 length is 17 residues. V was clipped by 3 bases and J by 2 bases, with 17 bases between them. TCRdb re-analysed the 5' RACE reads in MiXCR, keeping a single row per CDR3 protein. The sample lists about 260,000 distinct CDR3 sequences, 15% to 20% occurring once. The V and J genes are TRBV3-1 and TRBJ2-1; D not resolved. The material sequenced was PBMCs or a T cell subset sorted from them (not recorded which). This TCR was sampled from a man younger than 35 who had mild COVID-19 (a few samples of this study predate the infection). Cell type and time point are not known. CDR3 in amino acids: CASSQNLAGFTYNEQFF. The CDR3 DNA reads TGTGCCAGCAGCCAGAACTTAGCAGGCTTTACCTACAATGAGCAGTTCTTC.